The next 32 T cell receptor beta chains were all read from a single sample in a study of T cell repertoires in cytomegalovirus infection. A single record per CDR3 protein comes from TCRdb applying MiXCR to the reads. The sample holds hundreds of thousands of distinct CDR3 sequences, around 35% seen once. No antigen has been assigned to these receptors. Sequenced material: cultured PBMCs, taken from culture after CMV antigen stimulation. The receptors stem from a human donor in good health (CMV status not recorded). Some clones in this sample may be carry-over from other donors' samples.

The rearrangement joins TRBV11-1 to TRBJ2-2; maybe TRBD2 (5 bases). The CDR3 sequence is 14 residues long. Germline V gene lookup returns CDR1 SGHAT and CDR2 FQDESV (reference sequence). Trimming removed 7 bases from V and 7 bases from J, with 16 bases in between. The CDR3 reads CASNRAARDGELFF. CDR3 in DNA: TGTGCCAGCAACCGCGCCGCCCGGGACGGGGAGCTGTTTTTT. The whole variable domain, remainder taken from reference TRBV11-1 and TRBJ2-2, is EAEVAQSPRYKITEKSQAVAFWCDPISGHATLYWYRQILGQGPELLVQFQDESVVDDSQLPKDRFSAERLKGVDSTLKIQPAELGDSAMYLCASNRAARDGELFFGEGSRLTVL.

The chain carries TRBV7-2 and TRBJ2-3; 8 positions match TRBD2. From germline, CDR1 is SGHTA and CDR2 FQGNSA. V lost 5 bases and J lost 2; bases outside the gene matches: 6. This CDR3 comprises 15 residues. DNA for the CDR3: TGTGCCAGCAGCCCGGGGGGGGGAACCACAGATACGCAGTATTTT. It encodes CASSPGGGTTDTQYF.

The gene calls are TRBV29-1 and TRBJ2-3, with 9 bases identical to TRBD1. Trimming cost V 5 bases and J 6 bases; bases outside gene matches: 9. The germline V gene has CDR1 SQVTM and CDR2 ANQGSEA. This CDR3 is 14 amino acids long. CDR3 in DNA: TGCAGCGTTCGGACCGGGACAGGGCCCGATACGCAGTATTTT. This gives the protein CSVRTGTGPDTQYF.

The rearrangement links TRBV11-1 to TRBJ2-1; D is ambiguous. This CDR3 contains 13 residues. Per the germline V gene, CDR1 is SGHAT and CDR2 is FQDESV (reference sequence). V lost 7 bases and J 7 bases, leaving 14 bases between the germline ends. Written as DNA, the CDR3 is TGTGCCAGCACCTTTCGACTTGTAAATGAGCAGTTCTTC. It is translated as CASTFRLVNEQFF.

This chain's CDR3 is CAISEGREYNEQFF. In DNA form, the CDR3 reads TGTGCCATCAGTGAGGGGAGGGAATACAATGAGCAGTTCTTC. The J gene is TRBJ2-1, the V gene TRBV10-3; 7 bases fit TRBD2. This CDR3 contains 14 residues. Trimming took 2 bases from V and 4 from J; bases not matched to a gene: 2. CDR1 ENHRY and CDR2 SYGVKD come from the germline V gene.

V and J are TRBV2 and TRBJ1-2; no firm D call. This CDR3 comprises 15 residues. V dropped 6 bases and J dropped 0 bases, with 14 bases sitting between them. Germline V CDR1 and CDR2: SNHLY, FYNNEI. The CDR3 is CASSPRQGTNYGYTF. The CDR3 DNA follows: TGTGCCAGCAGCCCTCGACAAGGTACTAACTATGGCTACACCTTC.

The chain carries TRBV20-1 and TRBJ2-7; a weak D match, TRBD1 (5 bases). The CDR3 consists of 11 residues. CDR1 and CDR2 from the germline V gene are DFQATT and SNEGSKA (reference sequence). Trimming removed 6 bases at V and 2 bases at J, with 8 bases between. CDR3 sequence reads: CSARDTYEQYF. CDR3 bases: TGCAGTGCCAGGGATACCTACGAGCAGTACTTC.

This clonotype was detected only a few times. The V gene is TRBV2, the J gene TRBJ2-7; D unresolved. The germline CDR1 and CDR2 sequences are SNHLY and FYNNEI. The CDR3 contains 11 residues. V gave up 6 bases and J gave up 7 bases, with 10 bases separating them. In nucleotides, the CDR3 is TGTGCCAGCAGGGAAACGGTTGAGCAGTACTTC. Its protein is CASRETVEQYF.

This clonotype was seen only a few times. V gene TRBV10-3 combines with J gene TRBJ2-5, with TRBD2 matching 7 bases. This CDR3 has 14 residues. Germline CDR1 ENHRY, CDR2 SYGVKD. With 4 bases clipped from V and 2 bases from J, the junction kept 4 bases outside the gene matches. DNA for the CDR3: TGTGCCATCAGTGGCGACGGGGGGCAAGAGACCCAGTACTTC. This gives the protein CAISGDGGQETQYF.

The chain carries TRBV20-1 and TRBJ2-3; TRBD2 agrees at 12 bases. With 2 bases clipped from V and 4 bases from J, the junction kept 1 base outside the gene matches. The CDR3 extends over 14 amino acids. Germline-derived CDR1 and CDR2 are DFQATT and SNEGSKA (reference sequence). CDR3 DNA sequence: TGCAGTGCTAGACTAGCGGGAGGGCCAGATACGCAGTATTTT. Protein product: CSARLAGGPDTQYF.

This clonotype has just a few counts. The chain recombines TRBV6-2 or TRBV6-3 with TRBJ2-7, with 10 bases matching TRBD1. V shed 8 bases and J 6 bases; nucleotides not matched to a gene: 7. Germline V lookup: CDR1 MNHEY, CDR2 SVGEGT. The CDR3 consists of 13 residues. CDR3 nucleotide sequence: TGTGCCAGCCGCGGGACAGGGGCTCGCGAGCAGTACTTC. Translation: CASRGTGAREQYF.

This clonotype occurred many times. The chain uses TRBV12-3 or TRBV12-4 and TRBJ2-7; no definite D call. There are 13 residues in the CDR3. Trimming left V 3 bases short and J 6 bases short, with 12 bases between. The CDR3 sequence is CASSFMRSGEQYF. CDR3 nucleotides: TGTGCCAGCAGTTTTATGAGGTCCGGCGAGCAGTACTTC.

The chain is built from TRBV6-6 and TRBJ2-1; a possible D gene is TRBD1 (5 bases). CDR1 and CDR2 from the germline V gene are MNHNY and SVGAGI (reference sequence). CDR3 length: 12 residues. V was trimmed by 5 bases and J by 4 bases, leaving 6 bases between them. CDR3 DNA sequence: TGTGCCAGCAGTGCAGGGTACAATGAGCAGTTCTTC. It encodes CASSAGYNEQFF.

The chain carries TRBV12-3 or TRBV12-4 and TRBJ2-5, with no clear D. The V end lost 1 base, the J end lost 14 bases, and 11 bases lay between the germline ends. The CDR3 totals 11 residues. This CDR3 is CASSLGTSLYF. In DNA form, the CDR3 reads TGTGCCAGCAGTTTAGGGACCTCCCTATACTTC.

The genes are TRBV28 and TRBJ1-2; 7 bases agree with TRBD1. The CDR3 is 20 residues long. Per germline, CDR1 MDHEN and CDR2 SYDVKM. V was pared by 2 bases and J by 5 bases, with 23 bases of the junction left unmatched. CDR3 in amino acids: CASSLALRGRGARWAYGYTF. In nucleotides, the CDR3 is TGTGCCAGCAGTTTAGCGTTGAGGGGGCGCGGAGCTCGATGGGCATATGGCTACACCTTC.

This clonotype was seen repeatedly, ten times or more. The chain carries TRBV4-3 and TRBJ1-1; the D is unclear. The germline V gene has CDR1 LGHNA and CDR2 YSLEER. V lost 1 base and J lost 5, with 8 bases in between. The CDR3 is made up of 13 amino acids. The CDR3 here is CASSQVSGTEAFF. The DNA for the CDR3 is TGCGCCAGCAGCCAAGTTTCCGGGACTGAAGCTTTCTTT.

The V and J genes are TRBV2 and TRBJ2-3; maybe TRBD1 (6 bases). There are 14 residues in the CDR3. Germline V gene sequence: CDR1 SNHLY, CDR2 FYNNEI. V was clipped by 6 bases and J by 5 bases, with 15 bases between them. As DNA, the CDR3 is TGTGCCAGCAGCGGGGAATTAGGGGGAGATACGCAGTATTTT. It specifies CASSGELGGDTQYF.

The chain links TRBV7-6 to TRBJ2-2, with D hard to call. With 5 bases removed from V and 3 bases from J, the gap between germline ends came to 7 bases. Germline V CDR1 and CDR2: SGHVS, FNYEAQ. CDR3 length: 13 residues. This chain's CDR3 is CASSQEYTGELFF. CDR3 nucleotides: TGTGCCAGCAGCCAGGAGTACACCGGGGAGCTGTTTTTT.

The rearrangement joins TRBV15 to TRBJ2-5; D may match TRBD1 or TRBD2 (6 bases each). CDR1 is LNHNV and CDR2 is YYDKDF in the germline V gene (reference sequence). The V and J ends lost 1 base and 5 bases respectively, with 20 bases between them. The CDR3 totals 17 residues. The CDR3 sequence: CATSRVFGGAPRETQYF. The CDR3 nucleotides read TGTGCCACCAGCAGAGTGTTCGGGGGCGCCCCCCGGGAGACCCAGTACTTC.

The rearrangement uses TRBV12-3 or TRBV12-4 and TRBJ1-1; D gene uncertain. This CDR3 comprises 14 residues. Trimming cost V 8 bases and J 0 bases, with 13 bases left between them. The CDR3 is CASLTSALNTEAFF. The DNA of the CDR3 is TGTGCCAGCCTAACGTCGGCCCTGAACACTGAAGCTTTCTTT.

This clonotype was seen only a few times. The V call is TRBV7-8, the J call TRBJ2-5; 7 nucleotides line up with TRBD2. The CDR3 spans 15 residues. Germline V CDR1 and CDR2: SGHVS, FQNEAQ. With V trimmed by 3 bases and J by 5 bases, 9 bases remained unmatched. Here the CDR3 reads CASSLGSGWRETQYF. Written as DNA, the CDR3 is TGTGCCAGCAGCTTGGGTAGCGGGTGGAGGGAGACCCAGTACTTC.

This clonotype was counted at least ten times. Just one base apart from a much larger clone, this may be a read error. The chain links TRBV7-2 to TRBJ1-5, with unresolved D. Trimming shortened V by 2 bases and J by 6 bases, and 5 bases separated the two germline ends. The CDR3 totals 12 residues. Per germline, CDR1 SGHTA and CDR2 FQGNSA. The CDR3 spells CASSLWGQPQHF. As DNA, the CDR3 is TGTGCCAGCAGCTTATGGGGTCAGCCCCAGCATTTT. The complete variable domain, with remaining parts taken from reference TRBV7-2 and TRBJ1-5, reads GAGVSQSPSNKVTEKGKDVELRCDPISGHTALYWYRQSLGQGLEFLIYFQGNSAPDKSGLPSDRFSAERTGGSVSTLTIQRTQQEDSAVYLCASSLWGQPQHFGDGTRLSIL.

This clonotype has a handful of counts. The rearrangement uses TRBV7-2 and TRBJ2-3, with 13 bases identical to TRBD2. Germline assignment: CDR1 SGHTA and CDR2 FQGNSA. The CDR3 covers 18 residues. Trimming removed 0 bases from V and 7 bases from J; junction bases left unmatched: 10. This chain's CDR3 is CASSLARLTSGRSNTQYF. In DNA form, the CDR3 reads TGTGCCAGCAGCTTAGCGAGATTGACTAGCGGGAGGTCGAATACGCAGTATTTT.

Only a few counts were recorded for this clonotype. The J gene is TRBJ2-2, the V gene TRBV11-1, with a weak D call TRBD1 (6 bases). The CDR3 spans 15 residues. V dropped 6 bases and J dropped 1 base, with 12 bases sitting between them. Germline assignment: CDR1 SGHAT and CDR2 FQDESV (reference sequence). The CDR3 region has the DNA TGTGCCAGCAGTCTCAGGGGATGGAACACCGGGGAGCTGTTTTTT. This encodes CASSLRGWNTGELFF.

This clonotype was observed at least ten times. The chain is built from TRBV7-2 and TRBJ2-1; 13 bases are shared with TRBD2. This CDR3 is 15 amino acids long. Germline-derived CDR1 and CDR2 are SGHTA and FQGNSA. With 5 bases clipped from V and 8 bases from J, the junction kept 6 bases outside the gene matches. As DNA, the CDR3 is TGTGCCAGCAGCCCCAGGACTAGCGGGAGCCATGAGCAGTTCTTC. It codes for CASSPRTSGSHEQFF.

This chain connects TRBV20-1 to TRBJ2-7; perhaps TRBD2 as D (6 bases). V was cut by 7 bases and J by 3 bases, with 19 bases left in between. The CDR3 consists of 14 residues. CDR1 and CDR2 from the germline V gene are DFQATT and SNEGSKA (reference sequence). The CDR3 here is CSVKTGSGHYEQYF. The DNA of the CDR3 is TGCAGTGTAAAGACTGGTAGCGGCCACTACGAGCAGTACTTC.

This clonotype has only a few counts. The chain uses TRBV5-4 and TRBJ2-2; the D is unclear. Trimming cost V 0 bases and J 1 base, with 10 bases left between them. CDR3 length equals 16 residues. CDR1 is SGHNT and CDR2 is YYREEE in the germline V gene (reference sequence). The CDR3: CASSLDLLMNTGELFF. In nucleotides, the CDR3 is TGTGCCAGCAGCTTGGATCTACTTATGAACACCGGGGAGCTGTTTTTT.

The V and J genes are TRBV7-6 and TRBJ2-7; D may correspond to TRBD1 or TRBD2 (6 bases each). This CDR3 region has 17 residues. From germline, CDR1 is SGHVS and CDR2 FNYEAQ. V shed 5 bases and J shed 2 bases, with 22 bases lying between them. Here the CDR3 DNA reads TGTGCCAGCAGCACGAAAGGGGGGAACCGGGAGCCCTACGAGCAGTACTTC. Translating gives CASSTKGGNREPYEQYF.

V usage is TRBV12-3 or TRBV12-4 and J usage is TRBJ1-2; D may be TRBD1 (5 bases). The CDR3 extends over 17 amino acids. V dropped 5 bases and J dropped 7 bases, with 26 bases sitting between them. CDR3 nucleotide sequence: TGTGCCAGCAGTCGATTCGCCCTTGGAGCAGGGAGGGGTGGCTACACCTTC. It specifies CASSRFALGAGRGGYTF.

There are many counts of this clonotype. The CDR3 loop reads CASSLLAGSYNEQFF. CDR3 bases: TGTGCCAGCAGCTTGCTAGCGGGCTCCTACAATGAGCAGTTCTTC. V usage is TRBV7-2 and J usage is TRBJ2-1, with 8 positions matching TRBD2. V was clipped by 3 bases and J by 0 bases; unmatched bases: 1. CDR1 and CDR2 from the germline V gene are SGHTA and FQGNSA. This CDR3 contains 15 residues.

The V and J genes are TRBV7-2 and TRBJ2-7, with a weak D call TRBD1 (8 bases). The CDR3 totals 14 residues. Germline CDR1 and CDR2: SGHTA and FQGNSA. V gave up 5 bases and J gave up 3 bases, with 14 bases separating them. This CDR3 is CASSLTGGGYEQYF. The CDR3, as DNA: TGTGCCAGCAGCCTCACAGGGGGGGGCTACGAGCAGTACTTC.

This sequence joins TRBV11-2 and TRBJ2-3, with D possibly matching TRBD2 (5 bases). The CDR3 is made up of 15 amino acids. Germline-derived CDR1 and CDR2 are SGHAT and FQNNGV. Between the trimmed V and J ends, which lost 0 bases and 6 bases, there was a span of 13 bases. As DNA, the CDR3 is TGTGCCAGCAGCTTAGATCGGCTAGCATCCGATACGCAGTATTTT. Translated: CASSLDRLASDTQYF.